This T cell receptor (beta chain) was found in a study of blood T cell repertoires in COVID-19. As for the study in general: The United States, Italy and Spain supplied acute and convalescent COVID-19 samples. From T cells, B-cell-depleted T cells, or PBMCs came the material, which was cDNA or gDNA.

The data were produced by immunoSEQ multiplex PCR, yet TCRdb's version contains in-frame clones alone and is incomplete. The table shows 55,000 to 85,000 clones, with 75% to 90% occurring only once. This CDR3 comprises 14 residues. Looked up from germline, CDR1 is MDHEN and CDR2 is SYDVKM. Trimming took 6 bases from V and 2 from J, leaving 14 bases between them. Sequencing input: peripheral blood. The TCR was taken from a human donor in a cohort sampled during active COVID-19. The V call is TRBV28, the J call TRBJ2-7; D may be TRBD2 (5 bases). CDR3 amino acids: CASSPGGKTYEQYF. CDR3 DNA sequence: TGTGCCAGCAGCCCAGGAGGTAAAACCTACGAGCAGTACTTC.